The 22 T cell receptor beta chains below come from one sample, sequenced in a study of CD8+CD57+ T cells in acquired aplastic anemia (dated by TCRdb to 2017 to 2018). TCRdb names Illumina HiSeq 2000 as the instrument used. Genomic DNA served as template for TCR beta VDJ combination and CDR3 sequence profiling. The public reads were reprocessed in TCRdb via fastp at Q25 and MiXCR, keeping in-frame beta chains. Under each unique CDR3 protein, matching rows form one entry showing the most common genes and DNA. Counted in this sample were fewer than 200,000 distinct CDR3 sequences; about 60% of them appeared once. The ten biggest clones cover roughly 44% of the sample. Sequencing was carried out using sorted CD4+, CD8+, or CD8+CD57+ T cells (not recorded which) from PBMCs. The receptors originated from a human donor in good health.

The chain joins TRBV20-1 to TRBJ2-2; 7 nucleotides align to TRBD2. The CDR3 has 15 amino acids. V shed 3 bases, J shed 0 bases, and the junction held 4 bases outside the gene matches. Germline V gives CDR1 DFQATT, CDR2 SNEGSKA (reference sequence). CDR3 DNA sequence: TGCAGTGCTAGGAGGGCGGGAGCGAACACCGGGGAGCTGTTTTTT. It yields the protein CSARRAGANTGELFF.

The genes are TRBV19 and TRBJ1-1; no definite D call. Germline V CDR1 and CDR2: LNHDA, SQIVND (reference sequence). The CDR3 totals 14 residues. The V and J ends lost 3 bases and 3 bases respectively, with 11 bases between them. CDR3 residues: CASSIFPEYTEAFF. As DNA, the CDR3 is TGTGCCAGTAGTATTTTCCCCGAATACACTGAAGCTTTCTTT.

The V and J genes are TRBV7-9 and TRBJ2-7, with TRBD2 matching 14 bases. The junction had 5 bases not matched to a gene; V was cut back by 3 bases and J by 7 bases. Germline values: CDR1 SEHNR, CDR2 FQNEAQ (reference sequence). This CDR3 is 15 amino acids long. CDR3 nucleotides: TGTGCCAGCAGCTTGACTAGCGGGGGGGCGGGAGAGCAGTACTTC. This gives the protein CASSLTSGGAGEQYF.

The chain employs TRBV24-1 and TRBJ2-3; a weak D match, TRBD2 (6 bases). The CDR3 runs 14 residues. V lost 4 bases and J 4 bases, leaving 11 bases between the germline ends. The germline V gene has CDR1 KGHDR and CDR2 SFDVKD. The CDR3 here is CATSEAGRPDTQYF. As DNA, the CDR3 is TGTGCCACCAGTGAAGCCGGGAGACCAGATACGCAGTATTTT.

There are many counts of this clonotype. The V and J genes are TRBV4-1 and TRBJ2-1, with 10 nucleotides matching TRBD2. This CDR3 is 15 amino acids long. After removal of 3 bases from V and 6 bases from J, the junction contained 5 bases not matched to a gene. CDR1 and CDR2 (germline): MGHRA, YSYEKL. This CDR3 is CASSHLAGGGNEQFF. The CDR3 nucleotides are TGCGCCAGCAGCCATTTAGCGGGAGGCGGCAATGAGCAGTTCTTC.

This chain uses TRBV3-1 with TRBJ1-1, with a tentative D call TRBD1 (5 bases). Trimming took off 6 bases at V and 4 bases at J, with 18 bases between the two ends. CDR1 and CDR2 from the germline V gene are LGHDT and YNNKEL (reference sequence). This CDR3 is built from 15 residues. CDR3 protein: CASSLGGGSGTEAFF. The CDR3 DNA follows: TGTGCCAGCAGTTTGGGCGGGGGGAGTGGCACTGAAGCTTTCTTT.

There are many counts of this clonotype. J is TRBJ1-2 and V is TRBV9; D may be TRBD1 (5 bases). The V end lost 4 bases, the J end lost 2 bases, and 15 bases lay between the germline ends. This CDR3 spans 15 amino acids. Germline V gives CDR1 SGDLS, CDR2 YYNGEE. CDR3 residues: CASSSAGTLNYGYTF. The CDR3 nucleotides read TGTGCCAGCAGCTCAGCCGGGACCCTCAACTATGGCTACACCTTC. The entire variable domain, with the rest obtained from reference TRBV9 and TRBJ1-2, is as follows: DSGVTQTPKHLITATGQRVTLRCSPRSGDLSVYWYQQSLDQGLQFLIQYYNGEERAKGNILERFSAQQFPDLHSELNLSSLELGDSALYFCASSSAGTLNYGYTFGSGTRLTVV.

This clonotype was counted many times. The chain is built from TRBV20-1 and TRBJ2-7; 9 nucleotides align to TRBD2. Trimming cost V 2 bases and J 2 bases; bases outside gene matches: 7. The CDR3 is 15 amino acids. Germline V gives CDR1 DFQATT, CDR2 SNEGSKA (reference sequence). CDR3 sequence (DNA): TGCAGTGCTAGAAGCCTTAGCGGGGGACCCTACGAGCAGTACTTC. Translating gives CSARSLSGGPYEQYF.

DNA of the CDR3: TGCAGCGTTGACCCATCCCTCACAGATACGCAGTATTTT. Translated: CSVDPSLTDTQYF. The rearrangement joins TRBV29-1 to TRBJ2-3; D ambiguous. Germline CDR1 SQVTM, CDR2 ANQGSEA. The CDR3 has 13 residues. Trimming took off 3 bases at V and 2 bases at J, with 9 bases between the two ends.

This clonotype was counted at least ten times. This sequence joins TRBV7-9 and TRBJ2-3; 7 nucleotides match TRBD1. This CDR3 contains 13 residues. Germline CDR1 SEHNR, CDR2 FQNEAQ (reference sequence). Trimming removed 5 bases from V and 5 bases from J; junction bases left unmatched: 4. The CDR3 DNA sequence: TGTGCCAGCAGCCGCCAGGGGGTAGATACGCAGTATTTT. Its translation: CASSRQGVDTQYF.

This clonotype was seen at least ten times. The V call is TRBV4-2, the J call TRBJ2-7; the match to TRBD1 covers 7 bases. Germline assignment: CDR1 LGHNA and CDR2 YNFKEQ. V lost 2 bases, J lost 6 bases, and 1 base stayed unmatched. CDR3 size: 12 residues. The chain's CDR3 is CASSQRQGEQYF. The DNA of the CDR3 is TGTGCCAGCAGCCAAAGACAGGGCGAGCAGTACTTC.

The gene calls are TRBV7-6 and TRBJ2-3; 12 bases line up with TRBD2. CDR3 length equals 17 residues. Germline-derived CDR1 and CDR2 are SGHVS and FNYEAQ. Trimming cost V 1 base and J 4 bases; bases outside gene matches: 6. Here the CDR3 DNA reads TGTGCCAGCAGCTTAGGGACTAGCGGGGAGTGGGCAGATACGCAGTATTTT. Its translation is CASSLGTSGEWADTQYF.

The chain recombines TRBV11-2 with TRBJ2-1; a weak D match, TRBD2 (5 bases). Germline loops: CDR1 SGHAT, CDR2 FQNNGV. CDR3 size: 16 residues. The V and J ends lost 3 bases and 1 base respectively, with 13 bases between them. The CDR3 DNA reads as TGTGCCAGCAGCTTTCCTAGCTGGAGTTCCTACAATGAGCAGTTCTTC. Protein sequence: CASSFPSWSSYNEQFF.

The V call is TRBV15, the J call TRBJ1-2; 9 nucleotides match TRBD1. Trimming took 5 bases from V and 8 from J; bases not matched to a gene: 12. The CDR3 is made up of 15 amino acids. In germline, CDR1 is LNHNV, CDR2 YYDKDF (reference sequence). Written as DNA, the CDR3 is TGTGCCACCAGCGGTACCGGGACAGGGACGTTAGGCTACACCTTC. It yields the protein CATSGTGTGTLGYTF.

With respect to this clonotype: A read error may explain this, as a much larger clone is one base away. The V call is TRBV7-9, the J call TRBJ2-7; TRBD1 is a possible D gene (6 bases). The CDR3 extends over 13 amino acids. In germline, CDR1 is SEHNR, CDR2 FQNEAQ (reference sequence). V shed 4 bases and J shed 2 bases, with 9 bases lying between them. CDR3 region: CASSSDRTYEQYF. DNA of the CDR3: TGTGCCAGCAGCTCCGACAGGACCTACGAGCAGTACTTC.

This chain connects TRBV7-9 to TRBJ2-1; 8 nucleotides match TRBD1. The CDR3 extends over 15 amino acids. V was pared by 4 bases and J by 2 bases, with 4 bases of the junction left unmatched. Looked up from germline, CDR1 is SEHNR and CDR2 is FQNEAQ (reference sequence). The CDR3 protein is CASSSPGQAYNEQFF. The CDR3, as DNA: TGTGCCAGCAGCTCGCCGGGACAGGCCTACAATGAGCAGTTCTTC.

This clonotype was counted at least ten times. The rearrangement joins TRBV2 to TRBJ2-5; TRBD1 or TRBD2 may be the D gene (5 bases each). There are 12 residues in the CDR3. Germline assignment: CDR1 SNHLY and CDR2 FYNNEI. The ends were cut back, 7 bases at V and 5 bases at J, with 11 bases in the middle. The CDR3: CASNGAVETQYF. The DNA of the CDR3 is TGTGCCAGCAACGGGGCAGTTGAGACCCAGTACTTC.

As concerns this clonotype: A clone one base away is much larger, so this may be a read error. The chain employs TRBV6-2 or TRBV6-3 and TRBJ1-4; possibly TRBD1 for D (5 bases). The length of the CDR3 is 12 residues. Germline V gene lookup returns CDR1 MNHEY and CDR2 SVGEGT. V lost 11 bases and J 8 bases, leaving 15 bases between the germline ends. This CDR3 is CAGGGENEKLFF. The CDR3 bases are TGTGCCGGCGGAGGGGAAAACGAAAAACTGTTTTTT.

The chain employs TRBV5-5 and TRBJ2-4; the D is unclear. Germline V CDR1 and CDR2: SGHKS, YYEKEE (reference sequence). The CDR3 extends over 12 amino acids. The V end lost 4 bases, the J end lost 5 bases, and 7 bases lay between the germline ends. The CDR3 sequence: CASSPHQNIQYF. Written as DNA, the CDR3 is TGTGCCAGCAGCCCCCACCAAAACATTCAGTACTTC.

V is TRBV20-1 and J is TRBJ2-2; D gene unclear. CDR1 is DFQATT, CDR2 SNEGSKA, per germline (reference sequence). The CDR3 loop spans 12 amino acids. The V end was cut by 6 bases, the J end by 1 base, with 6 bases between. CDR3 sequence: CSAPRNTGELFF. As DNA, the CDR3 is TGCAGTGCGCCACGGAACACCGGGGAGCTGTTTTTT.

In its sample, this clonotype was seen many times. This chain connects TRBV24-1 to TRBJ1-4; unclear D gene. Germline values: CDR1 KGHDR, CDR2 SFDVKD. The CDR3 spans 15 residues. V lost 5 bases and J 1 base, leaving 10 bases between the germline ends. In DNA form, the CDR3 reads TGTGCCACCAGTGCAGGACGGAGAACTAATGAAAAACTGTTTTTT. This codes for CATSAGRRTNEKLFF.

The rearrangement joins TRBV15 to TRBJ2-1, with unresolved D. Trimming cost V 0 bases and J 8 bases, with 8 bases left between them. CDR3 size: 13 residues. The germline V gene encodes CDR1 LNHNV and CDR2 YYDKDF (reference sequence). DNA of the CDR3: TGTGCCACCAGCAGAGATCTGGTCTATGAGCAGTTCTTC. It yields the protein CATSRDLVYEQFF.